The TCR beta chain under discussion was sequenced for a study of human T cells and chemical hapten exposure. The overall study: How much TCR each sample yielded varied, mostly because pooled library volumes differed slightly.

Each CDR3 protein is one row after TCRdb ran MiXCR on the RACE reads. The sample carries roughly 100,000 distinct CDR3 sequences, less than 40% recorded once. The time point here: patch test 3, about 24 weeks after DPC sensitization. Noted treatment: therapeutic diphenylcyclopropenone sensitization with weekly scalp DPC. The donor pool consisted of alopecia patients aged 18 to 70 years, considered suitable for DPC. The germline V and J ends were trimmed by 5 bases and 5 bases, with 15 bases remaining between them. This CDR3 has 13 residues. CDR1 DFQATT and CDR2 SNEGSKA come from the germline V gene (reference sequence).

The chain uses TRBV20-1 and TRBJ2-5; D could derive from TRBD1 or TRBD2 (6 bases each). The origin of this receptor is a man aged 40-49 years with alopecia areata. Some clones in this sample may be carry-over from other donors' samples. This specimen was whole blood, taken in connection with sensitization to the hapten diphenylcyclopropenone (DPC). CDR3 DNA: TGCAGTGCTCCCGGAGGGGGATGGGAGACCCAGTACTTC. Translation: CSAPGGGWETQYF.